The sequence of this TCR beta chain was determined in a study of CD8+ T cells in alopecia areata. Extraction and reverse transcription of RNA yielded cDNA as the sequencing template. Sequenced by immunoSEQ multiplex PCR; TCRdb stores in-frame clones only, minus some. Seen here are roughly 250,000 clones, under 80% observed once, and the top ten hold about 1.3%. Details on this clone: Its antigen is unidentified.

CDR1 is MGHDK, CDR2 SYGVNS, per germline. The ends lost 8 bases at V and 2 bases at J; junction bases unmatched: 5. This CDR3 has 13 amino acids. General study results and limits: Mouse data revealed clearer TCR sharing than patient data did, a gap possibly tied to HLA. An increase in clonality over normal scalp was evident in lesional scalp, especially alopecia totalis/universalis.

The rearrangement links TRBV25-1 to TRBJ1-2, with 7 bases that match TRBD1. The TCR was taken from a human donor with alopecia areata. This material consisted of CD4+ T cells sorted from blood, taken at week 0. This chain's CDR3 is CASSLQGNYGYTF. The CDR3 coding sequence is TGTGCCAGCTCGCTACAGGGGAACTATGGCTACACCTTC.